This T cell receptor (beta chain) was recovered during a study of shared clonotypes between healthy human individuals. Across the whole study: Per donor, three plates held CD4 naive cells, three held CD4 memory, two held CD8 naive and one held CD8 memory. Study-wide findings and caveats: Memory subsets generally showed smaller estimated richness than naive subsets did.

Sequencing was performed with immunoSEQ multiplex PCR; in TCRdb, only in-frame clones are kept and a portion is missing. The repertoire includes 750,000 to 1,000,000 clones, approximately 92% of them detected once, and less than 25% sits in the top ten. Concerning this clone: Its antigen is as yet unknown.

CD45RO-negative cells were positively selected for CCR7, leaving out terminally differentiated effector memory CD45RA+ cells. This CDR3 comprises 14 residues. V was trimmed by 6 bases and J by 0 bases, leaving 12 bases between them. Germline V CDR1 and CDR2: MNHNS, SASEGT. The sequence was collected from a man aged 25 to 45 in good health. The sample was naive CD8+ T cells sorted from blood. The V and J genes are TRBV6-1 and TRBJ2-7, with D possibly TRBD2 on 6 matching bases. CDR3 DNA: TGTGCCAGCAGGCCCCGGGACTTCTCCTACGAGCAGTACTTC. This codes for CASRPRDFSYEQYF.